The 30 T cell receptor beta chains below were found in one sample sequenced in a study of T cells after yellow fever vaccination. TCRdb ran MiXCR on the 5' RACE reads and lists one entry per CDR3 protein. The repertoire holds hundreds of thousands of distinct CDR3 sequences, with more than 9% as singletons. This sample comprised PBMCs, obtained on the day of the yellow fever booster vaccination. These receptors were taken from a man aged 30-40 years who received the YFV17D yellow fever vaccine.

The chain links TRBV7-3 to TRBJ2-2; 8 positions match TRBD1. J was trimmed by 1 base and V by 5 bases; bases with no gene match: 6. Germline V gene sequence: CDR1 SGHTA, CDR2 FQGTGA. The CDR3 runs to 16 residues. DNA for the CDR3: TGTGCCAGCAGCGCCGCCGGGACAGGGAACACCGGGGAGCTGTTTTTT. This translates into CASSAAGTGNTGELFF.

This clonotype was seen only a few times. V and J are TRBV10-3 and TRBJ2-1, with D possibly being TRBD2 (5 bases). There are 12 residues in the CDR3. Germline V gene data show CDR1 as ENHRY and CDR2 as SYGVKD. Trimming cost V 6 bases and J 9 bases, with 12 bases left between them. CDR3: CAIRGLLGEQFF. The CDR3, as DNA: TGTGCCATCAGAGGACTTCTCGGTGAGCAGTTCTTC.

CDR3 sequence: CASSLISSGSGETQYF. CDR3 sequence (DNA): TGTGCCAGCAGCTTGATCTCTAGCGGTAGCGGGGAGACCCAGTACTTC. This sequence joins TRBV5-4 and TRBJ2-5, with TRBD2 matching 7 bases. The CDR3 sequence is 16 residues long. J lost 5 bases, V lost 1 base, and 11 bases had no gene match. The germline gives CDR1 SGHNT, CDR2 YYREEE (reference sequence).

This clonotype appeared many times. The chain recombines TRBV7-9 with TRBJ2-1, with D uncertain. The germline V gene encodes CDR1 SEHNR and CDR2 FQNEAQ (reference sequence). Trimming shortened V by 1 base and J by 8 bases, and 6 bases separated the two germline ends. This CDR3 is 12 amino acids long. For the CDR3, the DNA is TGTGCCAGCAGCTTAGGAAGGGATGAGCAGTTCTTC. Encoded protein: CASSLGRDEQFF.

This clonotype occurred a few times. The chain joins TRBV5-1 to TRBJ2-2, with a possible D match to TRBD2 (6 bases). This CDR3 comprises 14 residues. V lost 2 bases and J 6 bases, leaving 11 bases between the germline ends. Germline-derived CDR1 and CDR2 are SGHRS and YFSETQ. The CDR3 sequence: CASSFTGGAGELFF. CDR3 coding DNA: TGCGCCAGCAGCTTCACCGGCGGGGCCGGGGAGCTGTTTTTT.

This clonotype was recorded at least ten times. This chain uses TRBV4-3 with TRBJ2-7; the match to TRBD2 covers 7 bases. The CDR3 totals 15 residues. Germline V CDR1 and CDR2: LGHNA, YSLEER. V lost 1 base and J lost 2; bases outside the gene matches: 5. The CDR3 DNA sequence: TGCGCCAGCAGCCAAGGTGCAAGCGGGGCCTACGAGCAGTACTTC. Amino acids: CASSQGASGAYEQYF.

In this sample, this clonotype turned up a few times. This chain joins TRBV7-3 and TRBJ2-1; no firm D call. Germline values: CDR1 SGHTA, CDR2 FQGTGA. Trimming cost V 3 bases and J 9 bases, with 12 bases left between them. The CDR3 runs to 13 residues. The CDR3 nucleotides are TGTGCCAGCAGCTTCTTTGGCATGGGTGAGCAGTTCTTC. It encodes CASSFFGMGEQFF.

The chain links TRBV20-1 to TRBJ2-7; no clear D gene. Trimming removed 3 bases at V and 0 bases at J, with 15 bases between. Per germline, CDR1 DFQATT and CDR2 SNEGSKA (reference sequence). The CDR3 totals 15 residues. CDR3: CSARDPAYSSYEQYF. Here the CDR3 DNA reads TGCAGTGCTAGGGACCCGGCATATAGCTCCTACGAGCAGTACTTC.

The CDR3 DNA sequence: TGTGCCAGCTCTAGAGGGGTGAATTCACCCCTCCACTTT. Its translation: CASSRGVNSPLHF. The chain is built from TRBV2 and TRBJ1-6; TRBD1 might be the D (5 bases). Trimming took 8 bases from V and 7 from J, leaving 12 bases between them. Germline-derived CDR1 and CDR2 are SNHLY and FYNNEI. The CDR3 consists of 13 residues.

The chain combines TRBV28 with TRBJ1-1, with D tentatively TRBD1 (5 bases). The CDR3 has 14 residues. V was cut by 6 bases and J by 4 bases, with 15 bases left in between. Germline CDR1 is MDHEN and CDR2 is SYDVKM. CDR3 bases: TGTGCCAGCAGGGGCTCGGGGGGGAGCACTGAAGCTTTCTTT. Protein sequence: CASRGSGGSTEAFF.

The J gene is TRBJ1-1, the V gene TRBV11-2; the D is unclear. The CDR3 loop spans 13 amino acids. The V end lost 5 bases, the J end lost 8 bases, and 15 bases lay between the germline ends. Germline lookup yields CDR1 SGHAT and CDR2 FQNNGV. The CDR3: CASSPTRGGEAFF. As DNA, the CDR3 is TGTGCCAGCAGCCCCACCCGGGGAGGGGAAGCTTTCTTT.

This clonotype was counted a few times. The chain combines TRBV20-1 with TRBJ1-3; D is uncertain. The CDR3 covers 15 residues. V gave up 2 bases and J gave up 4 bases, with 15 bases separating them. Germline V gives CDR1 DFQATT, CDR2 SNEGSKA (reference sequence). In DNA, the CDR3 is TGCAGTGCTAGACTCGGGCCTCGTCAGGGAAACACCATATATTTT. It specifies CSARLGPRQGNTIYF.

This clonotype was seen more than once but under ten times. This sequence joins TRBV3-1 and TRBJ2-3; 11 bases align to TRBD2. The germline V gene encodes CDR1 LGHDT and CDR2 YNNKEL (reference sequence). This CDR3 contains 16 residues. Losses at the gene ends were 5 bases for V and 3 bases for J; bases not matched to a gene: 7. The CDR3 DNA reads as TGTGCCAGCAGCGTAAGAAGACTAGCGGGGACAGATACGCAGTATTTT. This sequence encodes CASSVRRLAGTDTQYF.

This clonotype has more than one count but fewer than ten. This rearrangement joins TRBV25-1 to TRBJ2-5; D unresolved. V was pared by 6 bases and J by 3 bases, with 11 bases between. CDR1 and CDR2 from the germline V gene are MGHDK and SYGVNS. The CDR3 has 13 residues. DNA of the CDR3: TGTGCCAGCAGCCCCGAATACGAAGAGACCCAGTACTTC. It yields the protein CASSPEYEETQYF.

The chain is built from TRBV20-1 and TRBJ2-7; TRBD2 matches at 14 bases. There are 15 residues in the CDR3. V was clipped by 2 bases and J by 5 bases; unmatched bases: 5. Germline loops: CDR1 DFQATT, CDR2 SNEGSKA (reference sequence). The CDR3 DNA reads TGCAGTGCTAGACCAGGGACTAGCGGGAGTAACGAGCAGTACTTC. Protein product: CSARPGTSGSNEQYF.

The chain recombines TRBV4-3 with TRBJ2-5, with D uncertain. CDR3 length: 14 amino acids. Trimming cost V 1 base and J 5 bases, with 11 bases left between them. CDR1 is LGHNA, CDR2 YSLEER, per germline. CDR3 nucleotides: TGCGCCAGCAGCCAAGCAGAGCGCTCTGAGACCCAGTACTTC. Translation: CASSQAERSETQYF.

This clonotype has only a few counts. This chain joins TRBV27 and TRBJ2-2; a possible D gene is TRBD2 (5 bases). This CDR3 contains 15 residues. With 3 bases removed from V and 6 bases from J, the gap between germline ends came to 14 bases. CDR1 is MNHEY, CDR2 SMNVEV, per germline (reference sequence). The CDR3: CASSFGAASSGELFF. The CDR3 DNA is TGTGCCAGCAGTTTCGGAGCGGCTTCGTCCGGGGAGCTGTTTTTT.

This clonotype was recorded a few times. V usage is TRBV4-2 and J usage is TRBJ1-5; D may be TRBD1 (5 bases). V lost 0 bases, J lost 2 bases, and 11 bases lay in between. Germline CDR1 is LGHNA and CDR2 is YNFKEQ. The CDR3 spans 16 residues. Here the CDR3 DNA reads TGTGCCAGCAGCCAAGAATTAAGGGGAGGCAATCAGCCCCAGCATTTT. This translates into CASSQELRGGNQPQHF.

This clonotype was counted a few times. The CDR3 nucleotides are TGTGCCAGCAGGGCACCCTCGAGCTCCTACGAGCAGTACTTC. Its protein is CASRAPSSSYEQYF. The chain uses TRBV6-1 and TRBJ2-7; D unresolved. The CDR3 covers 14 residues. The germline gives CDR1 MNHNS, CDR2 SASEGT. The ends were cut back, 6 bases at V and 0 bases at J, with 12 bases in the middle.

This clonotype was found a few times. The V gene is TRBV27, the J gene TRBJ2-1; no clear D gene. Germline V gives CDR1 MNHEY, CDR2 SMNVEV (reference sequence). V lost 2 bases, J lost 2 bases, and 13 bases lay in between. This CDR3 is built from 16 residues. CDR3 residues: CASSLTEPDPYNEQFF. Written as DNA, the CDR3 is TGTGCCAGCAGTTTAACAGAACCAGACCCCTACAATGAGCAGTTCTTC.

This clonotype occurred a few times. The chain combines TRBV4-3 with TRBJ2-3; D is ambiguous. Trimming took off 0 bases at V and 0 bases at J, with 7 bases between the two ends. CDR1 is LGHNA and CDR2 is YSLEER in the germline V gene. The CDR3 spans 15 residues. CDR3 residues: CASSQEGRSTDTQYF. In DNA, the CDR3 is TGCGCCAGCAGCCAAGAAGGCCGAAGCACAGATACGCAGTATTTT.

The J gene is TRBJ2-7, the V gene TRBV18, with 10 positions matching TRBD1. V lost 3 bases, J lost 2 bases, and 7 bases stayed unmatched. The CDR3 has 16 amino acids. Germline V gene data show CDR1 as KGHSH and CDR2 as LQKENI. CDR3 protein: CASSPLGQGSAYEQYF. The CDR3 nucleotides read TGTGCCAGCTCACCGCTGGGACAGGGGAGCGCCTACGAGCAGTACTTC.

This clonotype has only a few counts. V usage is TRBV12-3 or TRBV12-4 and J usage is TRBJ2-7, with a weak D call TRBD2 (5 bases). The CDR3 contains 15 residues. Between the trimmed V and J ends, which lost 7 bases and 3 bases, there was a span of 19 bases. CDR3 loop: CASTLASSGVYEQYF. Here the CDR3 DNA reads TGTGCCAGCACCTTAGCCTCCAGCGGAGTCTACGAGCAGTACTTC.

This chain uses TRBV5-1 with TRBJ2-7, with D possibly matching TRBD2 (5 bases). Trimming took off 4 bases at V and 3 bases at J, with 11 bases between the two ends. CDR1 is SGHRS and CDR2 is YFSETQ in the germline V gene. The CDR3 runs to 13 residues. The CDR3 is CASSERQSYEQYF. DNA for the CDR3: TGCGCCAGCAGCGAGCGGCAGAGCTACGAGCAGTACTTC.

The chain uses TRBV6-5 and TRBJ2-7, with 10 bases matching TRBD2. This CDR3 region has 13 residues. The germline V gene has CDR1 MNHEY and CDR2 SVGAGI. V lost 6 bases and J lost 5; bases outside the gene matches: 4. CDR3 in DNA: TGTGCCAGCAGGTCTAGCGGGAGTAACGAGCAGTACTTC. It encodes CASRSSGSNEQYF.

J is TRBJ2-7 and V is TRBV30; D is undetermined. Trimming took off 1 base at V and 6 bases at J, with 19 bases between the two ends. Germline CDR1 GTSNPN, CDR2 SVGIG (reference sequence). The CDR3 runs 15 residues. CDR3 loop: CAWSERDGFRREQYF. As DNA, the CDR3 is TGTGCCTGGAGTGAAAGAGACGGCTTCCGCCGCGAGCAGTACTTC.

This clonotype was counted between two and nine times. This chain connects TRBV3-1 to TRBJ1-2, with D perhaps matching TRBD1 (6 bases). V was clipped by 11 bases and J by 8 bases, with 18 bases between them. The CDR3 is made up of 12 amino acids. CDR1 and CDR2 (germline): LGHDT, YNNKEL (reference sequence). CDR3 sequence reads: CAAKGAGEGYTF. In DNA form, the CDR3 reads TGTGCCGCAAAAGGGGCAGGGGAAGGCTACACCTTC.

In this sample, this clonotype turned up many times. V usage is TRBV27 and J usage is TRBJ2-1; 12 bases map to TRBD2. The junction had 5 bases not matched to a gene; V was cut back by 2 bases and J by 9 bases. CDR3 length: 15 amino acids. CDR1 MNHEY and CDR2 SMNVEV come from the germline V gene (reference sequence). This CDR3 reads CASSLNRLAGVEQFF. CDR3 nucleotide sequence: TGTGCCAGCAGTTTAAACCGACTAGCGGGAGTTGAGCAGTTCTTC.

The table lists this clonotype with a few counts. The V and J genes are TRBV6-2 or TRBV6-3 and TRBJ2-7; D unclear. Germline CDR1 reads MNHEY; CDR2 reads SVGEGT. V lost 2 bases and J 8 bases, leaving 13 bases between the germline ends. This CDR3 has 13 amino acids. In DNA, the CDR3 is TGTGCCAGCAGTTACGTCCCGGGCGGAAAGCAGTACTTC. Its translation: CASSYVPGGKQYF.

The count of this clonotype is one. The rearrangement uses TRBV15 and TRBJ2-2, with D maybe TRBD2 (5 bases). Germline lookup yields CDR1 LNHNV and CDR2 YYDKDF (reference sequence). Deletions cut 1 base from V and 0 bases from J, with 12 bases between. The CDR3 has 17 amino acids. CDR3 loop: CATSRVSGSPNTGELFF. The DNA for the CDR3 is TGTGCCACCAGCAGAGTATCTGGGAGCCCGAACACCGGGGAGCTGTTTTTT. Combining the CDR3 with reference TRBV15 and TRBJ2-2 gives the whole variable domain DAMVIQNPRYQVTQFGKPVTLSCSQTLNHNVMYWYQQKSSQAPKLLFHYYDKDFNNEADTPDNFQSRRPNTSFCFLDIRSPGLGDTAMYLCATSRVSGSPNTGELFFGEGSRLTVL.